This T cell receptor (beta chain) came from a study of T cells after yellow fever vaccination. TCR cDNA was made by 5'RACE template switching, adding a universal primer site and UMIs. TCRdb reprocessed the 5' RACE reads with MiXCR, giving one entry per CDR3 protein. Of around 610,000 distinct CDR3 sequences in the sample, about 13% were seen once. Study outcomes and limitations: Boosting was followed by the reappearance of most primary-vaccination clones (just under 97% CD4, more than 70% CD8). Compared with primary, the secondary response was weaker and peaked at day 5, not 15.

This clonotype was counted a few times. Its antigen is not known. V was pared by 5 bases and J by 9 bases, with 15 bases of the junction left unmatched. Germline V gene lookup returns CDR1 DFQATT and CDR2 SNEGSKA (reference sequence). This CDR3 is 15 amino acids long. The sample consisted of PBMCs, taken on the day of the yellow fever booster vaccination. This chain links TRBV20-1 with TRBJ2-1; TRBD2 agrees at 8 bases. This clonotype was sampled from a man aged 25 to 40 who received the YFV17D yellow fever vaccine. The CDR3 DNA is TGCAGTGCTTCTGCCGGGACTAGGGGAGGTCCTGAGCAGTTCTTC. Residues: CSASAGTRGGPEQFF.